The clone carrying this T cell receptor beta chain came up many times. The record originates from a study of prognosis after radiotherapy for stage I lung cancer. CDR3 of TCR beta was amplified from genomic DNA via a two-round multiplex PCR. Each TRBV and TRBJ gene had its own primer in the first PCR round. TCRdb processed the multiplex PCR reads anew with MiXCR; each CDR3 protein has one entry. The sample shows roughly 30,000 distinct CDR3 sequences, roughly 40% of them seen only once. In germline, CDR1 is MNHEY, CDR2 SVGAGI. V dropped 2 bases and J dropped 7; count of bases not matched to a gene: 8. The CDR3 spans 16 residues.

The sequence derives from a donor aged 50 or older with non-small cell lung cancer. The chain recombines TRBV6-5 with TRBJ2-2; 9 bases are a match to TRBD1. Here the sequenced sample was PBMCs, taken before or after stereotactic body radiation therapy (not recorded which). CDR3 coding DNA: TGTGCCAGCAGTTACACCACAGGGGGCGGTAACGGGGAGCTGTTTTTT. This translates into CASSYTTGGGNGELFF.